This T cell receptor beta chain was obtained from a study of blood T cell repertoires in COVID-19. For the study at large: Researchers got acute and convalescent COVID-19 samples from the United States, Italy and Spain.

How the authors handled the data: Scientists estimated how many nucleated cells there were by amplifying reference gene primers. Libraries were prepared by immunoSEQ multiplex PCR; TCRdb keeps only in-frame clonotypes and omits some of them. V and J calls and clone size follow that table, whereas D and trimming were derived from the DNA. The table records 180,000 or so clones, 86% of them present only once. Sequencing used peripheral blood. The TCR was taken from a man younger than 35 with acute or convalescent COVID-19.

The CDR3 coding sequence is TGTGCCAGCACCGCAGCGAGTCATCCCTTGGAGCAGTTCTTC. Protein product: CASTAASHPLEQFF. This chain joins TRBV6-5 and TRBJ2-1; D uncertain. Germline assignment: CDR1 MNHEY and CDR2 SVGAGI. Trimming shortened V by 7 bases and J by 10 bases, and 20 bases separated the two germline ends. This CDR3 has 14 residues.